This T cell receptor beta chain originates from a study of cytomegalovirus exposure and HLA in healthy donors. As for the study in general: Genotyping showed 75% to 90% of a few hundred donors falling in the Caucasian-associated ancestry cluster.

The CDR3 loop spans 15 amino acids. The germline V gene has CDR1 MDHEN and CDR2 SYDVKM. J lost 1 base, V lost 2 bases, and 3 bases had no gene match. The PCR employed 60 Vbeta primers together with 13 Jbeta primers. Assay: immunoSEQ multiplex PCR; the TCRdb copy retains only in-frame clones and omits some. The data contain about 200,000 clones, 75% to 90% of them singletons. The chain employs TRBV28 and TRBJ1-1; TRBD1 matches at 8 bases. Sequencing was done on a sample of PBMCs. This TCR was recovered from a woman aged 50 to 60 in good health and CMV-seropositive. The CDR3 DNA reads TGTGCCAGCAGTTTACAGGGGGCATCGAACACTGAAGCTTTCTTT. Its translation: CASSLQGASNTEAFF. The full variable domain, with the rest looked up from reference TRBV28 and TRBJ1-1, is DVKVTQSSRYLVKRTGEKVFLECVQDMDHENMFWYRQDPGLGLRLIYFSYDVKMKEKGDIPEGYSVSREKKERFSLILESASTNQTSMYLCASSLQGASNTEAFFGQGTRLTVV.